These 3 T cell receptor beta chains were sequenced from one sample in a study of radiation and T cells in renal cell carcinoma. Libraries were prepared by immunoSEQ multiplex PCR; TCRdb keeps only in-frame clonotypes and omits some of them. The sample carries roughly 86,000 clones, approximately 80% recorded once. Time point specified: blood 4 weeks post-SBRT, at nephrectomy. Treatment meaning: 15 Gy SBRT to primary tumor, nephrectomy 4 weeks later. The source material was blood, sampled from a patient whose treatment included radiotherapy and nephrectomy. The receptors come from a man between 45 and 60 years old with renal cell carcinoma.

The chain recombines TRBV30 with TRBJ1-1; D perhaps matches TRBD1 (5 bases). The CDR3 extends over 15 amino acids. V lost 4 bases, J lost 3 bases, and 18 bases lay in between. The germline V gene encodes CDR1 GTSNPN and CDR2 SVGIG (reference sequence). Here the CDR3 reads CAWIPRGAGDTEAFF. The CDR3 coding sequence is TGTGCCTGGATACCTCGAGGGGCGGGGGACACTGAAGCTTTCTTT.

This clone occurred a few times. The chain couples TRBV9 to TRBJ1-1; D is ambiguous. V lost 4 bases and J lost 7, with 8 bases in between. The CDR3 runs 11 residues. Germline CDR1 is SGDLS and CDR2 is YYNGEE. CDR3 protein: CASSSIGEAFF. In nucleotides, the CDR3 is TGTGCCAGCAGCTCCATTGGTGAAGCTTTCTTT.

J is TRBJ2-5 and V is TRBV2, with 7 bases aligning to TRBD1. Germline V gene data show CDR1 as SNHLY and CDR2 as FYNNEI. J lost 2 bases, V lost 7 bases, and 7 bases had no gene match. The CDR3 is 14 amino acids. In DNA form, the CDR3 reads TGTGCCAGCACCCTACAGGGGATTCAAGAGACCCAGTACTTC. Its translation: CASTLQGIQETQYF.